This paragraph reports one TCR beta chain. Antigen unknown. Time point described: persistent/refractory GD, antithyroid drugs over 5 years with positive TRAb. Isolated PBMC RNA provided the starting material for the TCR library. The collection involved drawing roughly 9.1 milliliters of peripheral blood into EDTA tubes. Library construction for TCR beta used iRepertoire HTBI primers and Arm-PCR of CDR3 regions. One entry per CDR3 protein results from TCRdb running MiXCR on the multiplex PCR reads. The repertoire holds about 470,000 distinct CDR3 sequences, with around a fifth as singletons. This specimen belongs to a study of regulatory T cells in long-lasting Graves disease. Overall study context: Persistent Graves' disease denoted over 5 years of antithyroid drugs plus positive TSH receptor antibodies.

Study conclusions and caveats: Persistent patients shared more public clonotypes (roughly 2,800) than new patients (more than 900). When disease was persistent, TRBV28, TRBJ1-2 and TRBJ2-5 were the favored segments.

CDR3 length: 16 amino acids. V shed 1 base, J shed 3 bases, and the junction held 5 bases outside the gene matches. In germline, CDR1 is SGHAT, CDR2 FQNNGV. The origin of this receptor is a female donor with Graves disease. The specimen was peripheral blood mononuclear cells (PBMCs), collected when the disease was refractory, from a patient treated with antithyroid drugs. The chain has TRBV11-2 and TRBJ2-3; 9 bases align to TRBD2. Here the CDR3 DNA reads TGTGCCAGCAGCTTAGGTCTAGCGGGATGGACAGATACGCAGTATTTT. As protein: CASSLGLAGWTDTQYF.